Shown below are 22 T cell receptor beta chains from a single sample sequenced in a study of beta chain features in type 1 diabetes. The investigators reverse transcribed all of the isolated RNA, so they sequenced expressed TCRB transcripts. TCRdb keeps only in-frame clones here, not all; method: immunoSEQ multiplex PCR. Here the sample spans under 300,000 clones, approximately 8% being singletons. Sequencing was carried out using central memory CD4+ T cells from blood. These receptors originate from a woman aged 18-30 years in good health.

The table lists this clone with a few counts. The chain has TRBV11-3 and TRBJ2-3; TRBD2 aligns across 7 bases. The trim removed 3 bases at V and 4 bases at J, leaving 10 bases unmatched. The CDR3 sequence is 16 residues long. Germline CDR1 and CDR2: SGHNT and YENEEA. The CDR3 reads CASSFGRRERADTQYF. The CDR3 coding sequence is TGTGCCAGCAGCTTCGGTCGGCGGGAGAGGGCAGATACGCAGTATTTT.

This clone was observed many times. This rearrangement joins TRBV4-2 to TRBJ2-1; 11 bases map to TRBD2. Trimming removed 4 bases from V and 4 bases from J; junction bases left unmatched: 6. Germline CDR1 is LGHNA and CDR2 is YNFKEQ. The CDR3 covers 16 residues. The CDR3 region is CASSRDSGRGYNEQFF. CDR3 DNA: TGTGCCAGCAGCCGAGATAGCGGGAGGGGTTACAATGAGCAGTTCTTC.

In this sample, this clone turned up a few times. V and J are TRBV18 and TRBJ2-6, with D tentatively TRBD1 (6 bases). Germline CDR1 KGHSH, CDR2 LQKENI. The CDR3 spans 16 residues. V was trimmed by 5 bases and J by 0 bases, leaving 11 bases between them. Here the CDR3 reads CASSNRDPSGANVLTF. In DNA form, the CDR3 reads TGTGCCAGCTCAAACAGGGACCCCTCTGGGGCCAACGTCCTGACTTTC.

The V gene is TRBV6-1, the J gene TRBJ2-1, with 14 bases identical to TRBD2. In germline, CDR1 is MNHNS, CDR2 SASEGT. V lost 6 bases, J lost 9 bases, and 4 bases stayed unmatched. This CDR3 comprises 14 residues. The CDR3 DNA is TGTGCCAGCAGACCCGGACTAGCGGGAGGTGAGCAGTTCTTC. Residues: CASRPGLAGGEQFF.

This chain connects TRBV9 to TRBJ2-7; TRBD1 agrees at 7 bases. Looked up from germline, CDR1 is SGDLS and CDR2 is YYNGEE. The CDR3 sequence is 14 residues long. J lost 7 bases, V lost 0 bases, and 7 bases had no gene match. CDR3 sequence reads: CASSVGPRGSEQYV. CDR3 coding DNA: TGTGCCAGCAGCGTAGGGCCCAGGGGGAGTGAGCAGTACGTC.

The table lists this clone with many counts. The chain links TRBV19 to TRBJ1-4, with D possibly TRBD1 on 5 matching bases. V gave up 3 bases and J gave up 6 bases, with 26 bases separating them. The length of the CDR3 is 19 residues. From germline, CDR1 is LNHDA and CDR2 SQIVND (reference sequence). This CDR3 reads CASSIPGGGPANRDEKLFF. The CDR3 DNA reads as TGTGCCAGTAGTATCCCCGGGGGTGGCCCGGCAAATAGGGATGAAAAACTGTTTTTT.

This chain links TRBV6-6 with TRBJ2-3, with D possibly being TRBD1 or TRBD2 (5 bases each). The V end lost 3 bases, the J end lost 0 bases, and 13 bases lay between the germline ends. CDR1 and CDR2 from the germline V gene are MNHNY and SVGAGI (reference sequence). The CDR3 covers 16 residues. CDR3 nucleotides: TGTGCCAGCAGTTATTGGGGGACCCCTAGCACAGATACGCAGTATTTT. Residues: CASSYWGTPSTDTQYF.

This clone appeared a few times. The J gene is TRBJ2-3, the V gene TRBV7-2, with 7 bases fitting TRBD2. Germline V lookup: CDR1 SGHTA, CDR2 FQGNSA. Trimming cost V 3 bases and J 6 bases; bases outside gene matches: 9. The CDR3 contains 15 residues. CDR3 amino acids: CASSLGRGIADTQYF. In DNA, the CDR3 is TGTGCCAGCAGCTTGGGGCGGGGGATTGCGGATACGCAGTATTTT. The variable domain in full, with the rest retrieved from reference TRBV7-2 and TRBJ2-3, is GAGVSQSPSNKVTEKGKDVELRCDPISGHTALYWYRQSLGQGLEFLIYFQGNSAPDKSGLPSDRFSAERTGGSVSTLTIQRTQQEDSAVYLCASSLGRGIADTQYFGPGTRLTVL.

This clone was picked up a small number of times. CDR3 sequence (DNA): TGCGCCAGCAGCCGTCAGGGGGCTGGCAGGAACACTGAAGCTTTCTTT. Encoded protein: CASSRQGAGRNTEAFF. This sequence joins TRBV5-1 and TRBJ1-1, with 8 bases that match TRBD1. This CDR3 contains 16 residues. Germline V gene data show CDR1 as SGHRS and CDR2 as YFSETQ. Trimming removed 4 bases from V and 1 base from J; junction bases left unmatched: 9.

This clone has more than one count but fewer than ten. The chain uses TRBV5-1 and TRBJ1-1; no clear D. In germline, CDR1 is SGHRS, CDR2 YFSETQ. The V end was cut by 2 bases, the J end by 1 base, with 6 bases between. The CDR3 totals 13 residues. The chain's CDR3 is CASSFQENTEAFF. CDR3 bases: TGCGCCAGCAGCTTTCAGGAGAACACTGAAGCTTTCTTT. Drawing the rest from reference TRBV5-1 and TRBJ1-1, the complete variable domain is KAGVTQTPRYLIKTRGQQVTLSCSPISGHRSVSWYQQTPGQGLQFLFEYFSETQRNKGNFPGRFSGRQFSNSRSEMNVSTLELGDSALYLCASSFQENTEAFFGQGTRLTVV.

The sample holds a few counts of this clone. The chain carries TRBV2 and TRBJ2-7; no clear D. Per germline, CDR1 SNHLY and CDR2 FYNNEI. Trimming left V 3 bases short and J 11 bases short, with 11 bases between. The CDR3 has 11 amino acids. CDR3 coding DNA: TGTGCCAGCAGTGAGTCCCGGGTGGAGTACTTC. Its protein is CASSESRVEYF.

The CDR3 region is CASSLENSPGTF. In nucleotides, the CDR3 is TGTGCCAGCAGCTTAGAGAACTCACCGGGGACCTTC. The chain has TRBV11-3 and TRBJ1-2; no clear D. Trimming left V 0 bases short and J 14 bases short, with 13 bases between. This CDR3 region has 12 residues. From germline, CDR1 is SGHNT and CDR2 YENEEA.

This clone was seen a few times. CDR3 in DNA: TGTGCCAGCGCCCGGGCGAACACCGGGGAGCTGTTTTTT. As protein: CASARANTGELFF. The genes are TRBV7-3 and TRBJ2-2, with D unclear. Deletions cut 8 bases from V and 0 bases from J, with 7 bases between. The CDR3 is 13 amino acids. Germline V CDR1 and CDR2: SGHTA, FQGTGA. The full variable domain, in which reference TRBV7-3 and TRBJ2-2 provide the parts outside the CDR3, is GAGVSQTPSNKVTEKGKYVELRCDPISGHTALYWYRQSLGQGPEFLIYFQGTGAADDSGLPNDRFFAVRPEGSVSTLKIQRTERGDSAVYLCASARANTGELFFGEGSRLTVL.

The chain couples TRBV6-1 to TRBJ1-1; TRBD1 aligns across 7 bases. The J segment lost 6 bases and the V segment lost 6 bases, leaving 4 bases of the junction unmatched. The germline CDR1 and CDR2 sequences are MNHNS and SASEGT. This CDR3 spans 12 amino acids. Written as DNA, the CDR3 is TGTGCCAGCAGGGAGGGGGCGGCTGAAGCTTTCTTT. It codes for CASREGAAEAFF.

There are a few counts of this clone. The chain uses TRBV9 and TRBJ1-5, with D perhaps TRBD1 (5 bases). V lost 3 bases to trimming and J lost 4 bases, with 14 bases between them. Germline loops: CDR1 SGDLS, CDR2 YYNGEE. The CDR3 has 15 amino acids. CDR3 region: CASSARVGGNQPQHF. CDR3 coding DNA: TGTGCCAGCAGCGCCAGGGTTGGCGGGAATCAGCCCCAGCATTTT.

The genes are TRBV10-2 and TRBJ2-5, with a weak D call TRBD2 (5 bases). The CDR3 extends over 13 amino acids. Per the germline V gene, CDR1 is WSHSY and CDR2 is SAAADI. The V gene lost 4 bases and the J gene lost 5 bases, with 11 bases spanning the gap. The CDR3 bases are TGCGCCAGCAGTGTGGACTCTGGGGAGACCCAGTACTTC. This encodes CASSVDSGETQYF.

This clone was detected only a few times. J is TRBJ2-3 and V is TRBV4-2; 7 bases align to TRBD1. Germline CDR1 LGHNA, CDR2 YNFKEQ. V was clipped by 0 bases and J by 2 bases; unmatched bases: 5. CDR3 length: 16 amino acids. CDR3 DNA sequence: TGTGCCAGCAGCCAAGATCTGACAGGGTACACAGATACGCAGTATTTT. This translates into CASSQDLTGYTDTQYF.

The table lists this clone with many counts. The genes are TRBV9 and TRBJ2-1; the D gene is possibly TRBD1 (6 bases). Germline V lookup: CDR1 SGDLS, CDR2 YYNGEE. This CDR3 contains 14 residues. The V gene lost 1 base and the J gene lost 9 bases, with 14 bases spanning the gap. CDR3 DNA: TGTGCCAGCAGCGTACTCATAGGGGACATTGAGCAGTTCTTC. It yields the protein CASSVLIGDIEQFF.

This clone was observed a handful of times. The V gene is TRBV7-3, the J gene TRBJ2-3, with TRBD2 matching 11 bases. The trim removed 5 bases at V and 3 bases at J, leaving 7 bases unmatched. The germline V gene encodes CDR1 SGHTA and CDR2 FQGTGA. The CDR3 has 16 residues. CDR3 loop: CASSPSLAGGTDTQYF. In DNA, the CDR3 is TGTGCCAGCAGCCCGAGTTTAGCGGGAGGGACAGATACGCAGTATTTT.

This rearrangement joins TRBV30 to TRBJ1-2; no definite D call. Deletions cut 4 bases from V and 4 bases from J, with 16 bases between. Looked up from germline, CDR1 is GTSNPN and CDR2 is SVGIG (reference sequence). The CDR3 is 14 residues long. CDR3 in DNA: TGTGCCTGGAATGCAGGCACGACAACCTATGGCTACACCTTC. Translated: CAWNAGTTTYGYTF. Full variable domain (missing parts from reference TRBV30 and TRBJ1-2): SQTIHQWPATLVQPVGSPLSLECTVEGTSNPNLYWYRQAAGRGLQLLFYSVGIGQISSEVPQNLSASRPQDRQFILSSKKLLLSDSGFYLCAWNAGTTTYGYTFGSGTRLTVV.

The V gene is TRBV18, the J gene TRBJ2-3; no firm D call. Germline V lookup: CDR1 KGHSH, CDR2 LQKENI. V dropped 5 bases and J dropped 1 base, with 13 bases sitting between them. This CDR3 region has 15 residues. In DNA, the CDR3 is TGTGCCAGCTCAGTAAGGTCACCCGGCACAGATACGCAGTATTTT. Translating it yields CASSVRSPGTDTQYF.

This clone was seen a few times. This specimen includes other DNA sequences encoding the same CDR3. The chain couples TRBV7-9 to TRBJ1-2; perhaps TRBD1 as D (6 bases). The CDR3 loop spans 13 amino acids. The germline V gene encodes CDR1 SEHNR and CDR2 FQNEAQ (reference sequence). The V and J ends lost 3 bases and 5 bases respectively, with 10 bases between them. CDR3 nucleotides: TGTGCCAGCAGCTTTGAGGGGGGGTATGGCTACACCTTC. It codes for CASSFEGGYGYTF. Together with reference TRBV7-9 and TRBJ1-2, the CDR3 gives the full variable domain: DTGVSQNPRHKITKRGQNVTFRCDPISEHNRLYWYRQTLGQGPEFLTYFQNEAQLEKSRLLSDRFSAERPKGSFSTLEIQRTEQGDSAMYLCASSFEGGYGYTFGSGTRLTVV.